These 8 T cell receptor beta chains were all obtained from the same sample, sequenced in a study of blood T cell repertoires in COVID-19. The assay was immunoSEQ multiplex PCR, and TCRdb's table has in-frame clones only and misses some. The data contain under 85,000 clones, approximately 80% of them seen just once; the ten biggest clones take up over 5.5%. The specimen was peripheral blood. These receptors all come from a man aged 60 to 75 with active or convalescent COVID-19.

This sequence joins TRBV29-1 and TRBJ2-2; a weak D match, TRBD2 (6 bases). V lost 5 bases and J 0 bases, leaving 16 bases between the germline ends. CDR1 is SQVTM and CDR2 is ANQGSEA in the germline V gene. This CDR3 has 16 amino acids. Written as DNA, the CDR3 is TGCAGCGTTTTAACTAGTCGGGGGTCGAACACCGGGGAGCTGTTTTTT. This encodes CSVLTSRGSNTGELFF.

The rearrangement uses TRBV6-2 or TRBV6-3 and TRBJ1-1, with a weak D call TRBD1 (5 bases). Trimming left V 1 base short and J 3 bases short, with 12 bases between. The CDR3 is 15 residues long. Germline values: CDR1 MNHEY, CDR2 SVGEGT. CDR3 sequence: CASSYLREGDTEAFF. The CDR3 coding sequence is TGTGCCAGCAGTTACTTAAGGGAAGGGGACACTGAAGCTTTCTTT.

This chain joins TRBV28 and TRBJ1-2; perhaps TRBD1 as D (5 bases). Trimming removed 4 bases from V and 4 bases from J, with 16 bases in between. CDR1 is MDHEN, CDR2 SYDVKM, per germline. The CDR3 has 15 amino acids. The CDR3 is CASSSAGTGIYGYTF. The CDR3 region has the DNA TGTGCCAGCAGTTCTGCGGGAACAGGAATCTATGGCTACACCTTC.

A few counts support this clone. The V call is TRBV18, the J call TRBJ1-1, with a possible D match to TRBD1 (5 bases). The CDR3 loop spans 13 amino acids. The ends were cut back, 8 bases at V and 1 base at J, with 11 bases in the middle. Germline V gene sequence: CDR1 KGHSH, CDR2 LQKENI. The CDR3 sequence: CASLAGENTEAFF. CDR3 coding DNA: TGTGCCAGCCTGGCGGGGGAGAACACTGAAGCTTTCTTT.

The chain recombines TRBV6-1 with TRBJ1-1; D possibly corresponds to TRBD1 (5 bases). CDR3 length equals 16 residues. Germline V lookup: CDR1 MNHNS, CDR2 SASEGT. V was cut by 0 bases and J by 6 bases, with 17 bases left in between. The CDR3 DNA follows: TGTGCCAGCAGTGAAGCGCAAGCTAGGACATCCGCTGAAGCTTTCTTT. This gives the protein CASSEAQARTSAEAFF.

The chain has TRBV30 and TRBJ2-5; 8 bases match TRBD2. Germline CDR1 is GTSNPN and CDR2 is SVGIG (reference sequence). V shed 0 bases, J shed 2 bases, and the junction held 11 bases outside the gene matches. The CDR3 has 17 amino acids. CDR3 amino acids: CAWSVRGGGPLQETQYF. The CDR3 region has the DNA TGTGCCTGGAGTGTACGGGGGGGAGGACCCCTACAAGAGACCCAGTACTTC.

This clone has more than one count but fewer than ten. The chain joins TRBV5-1 to TRBJ2-6; tentative D call: TRBD1 (6 bases). The CDR3 totals 16 residues. Trimming left V 3 bases short and J 0 bases short, with 10 bases between. The germline V gene has CDR1 SGHRS and CDR2 YFSETQ. The CDR3 sequence: CASSSQGISGANVLTF. CDR3 DNA sequence: TGCGCCAGCAGCTCCCAGGGGATCTCTGGGGCCAACGTCCTGACTTTC.

The gene calls are TRBV11-2 and TRBJ1-1; no clear D gene. Germline-derived CDR1 and CDR2 are SGHAT and FQNNGV. This CDR3 region has 13 residues. Trimming removed 3 bases from V and 2 bases from J, with 7 bases in between. In nucleotides, the CDR3 is TGTGCCAGCAGCTTGCAGGAAAACACTGAAGCTTTCTTT. It translates to CASSLQENTEAFF.